The 2 T cell receptor beta chains below come from one sample, sequenced in a study of T cell responses to AZD1222 COVID-19 vaccine. The table came from immunoSEQ multiplex PCR; TCRdb's copy has only in-frame clones and leaves some out. The sample records fewer than 150,000 clones, approximately 90% being singletons. Material: peripheral blood, obtained 28 days after the second AZD1222 dose. The origin of the receptors is an adult who received the AZD1222 COVID-19 vaccine.

This chain uses TRBV3-1 (or the pseudogene TRBV3-2) with TRBJ2-5; D call uncertain. CDR1 and CDR2 from the germline V gene are LGHDT and YNNKEL (reference sequence). The V gene lost 4 bases and the J gene lost 0 bases, with 15 bases spanning the gap. CDR3 size: 16 residues. CDR3 coding DNA: TGTGCCAGCAGCCCTGGGTGGAACACGTACCAAGAGACCCAGTACTTC. It specifies CASSPGWNTYQETQYF.

This clone has just one count. V and J are TRBV18 and TRBJ2-3; 8 positions match TRBD2. CDR1 is KGHSH and CDR2 is LQKENI in the germline V gene. This CDR3 has 14 amino acids. V shed 4 bases, J shed 1 base, and the junction held 1 base outside the gene matches. This CDR3 reads CASSLSGGTDTQYF. For the CDR3, the DNA is TGTGCCAGCTCACTTAGCGGGGGCACAGATACGCAGTATTTT.